The clone carrying this T cell receptor beta chain appeared a single time. Sequencing was performed with immunoSEQ multiplex PCR; in TCRdb, only in-frame clones are kept and a portion is missing. The sample lists about 330,000 clones; around 83% were seen once. CDR3 length equals 14 residues. Germline trimming cut 4 bases from V and 6 bases from J; bases unmatched to any gene: 8. Germline V gene data show CDR1 as MNHNY and CDR2 as SVGAGI (reference sequence). The data derive from a study of blood T cell repertoires in COVID-19. Study summary: Whether acute or convalescent, the COVID-19 samples came from the United States, Italy and Spain. T cells, B-cell-depleted T cells, or PBMCs supplied cDNA or gDNA.

The sequence was collected from a woman in her forties or fifties with acute or convalescent COVID-19. Sample: peripheral blood. The chain links TRBV6-6 to TRBJ1-1; 7 bases align to TRBD1. The CDR3 loop reads CASSFDRDFPEAFF. The CDR3, as DNA: TGTGCCAGCAGTTTCGACAGGGATTTCCCTGAAGCTTTCTTT.